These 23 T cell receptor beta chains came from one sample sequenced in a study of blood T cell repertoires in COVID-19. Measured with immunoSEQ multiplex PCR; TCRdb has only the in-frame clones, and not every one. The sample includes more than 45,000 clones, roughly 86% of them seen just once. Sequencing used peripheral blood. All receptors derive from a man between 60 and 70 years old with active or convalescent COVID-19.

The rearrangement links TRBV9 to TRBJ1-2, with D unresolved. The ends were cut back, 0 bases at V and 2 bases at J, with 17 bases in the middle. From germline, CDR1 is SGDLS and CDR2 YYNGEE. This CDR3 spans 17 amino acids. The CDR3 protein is CASSVGATGIGNYGYTF. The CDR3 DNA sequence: TGTGCCAGCAGCGTAGGGGCCACGGGAATAGGGAACTATGGCTACACCTTC.

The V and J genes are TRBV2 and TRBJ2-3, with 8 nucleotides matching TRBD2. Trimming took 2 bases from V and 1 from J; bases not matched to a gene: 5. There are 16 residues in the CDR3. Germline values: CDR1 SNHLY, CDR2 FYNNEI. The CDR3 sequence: CASSEFSGVGTDTQYF. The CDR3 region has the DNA TGTGCCAGCAGTGAATTTAGCGGGGTTGGCACAGATACGCAGTATTTT.

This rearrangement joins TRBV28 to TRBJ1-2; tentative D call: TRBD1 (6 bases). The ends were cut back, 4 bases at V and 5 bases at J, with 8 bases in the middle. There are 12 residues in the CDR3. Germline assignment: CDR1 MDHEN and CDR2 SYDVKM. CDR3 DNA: TGTGCCAGCAGTTCACAGGGATATGGCTACACCTTC. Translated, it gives CASSSQGYGYTF.

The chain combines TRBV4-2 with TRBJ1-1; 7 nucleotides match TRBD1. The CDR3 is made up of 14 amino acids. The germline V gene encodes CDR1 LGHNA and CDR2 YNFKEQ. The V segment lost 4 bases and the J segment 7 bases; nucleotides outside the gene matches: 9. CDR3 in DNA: TGTGCCAGCAGCCCGGACAGGTCCGGGATTGAAGCTTTCTTT. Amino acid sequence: CASSPDRSGIEAFF.

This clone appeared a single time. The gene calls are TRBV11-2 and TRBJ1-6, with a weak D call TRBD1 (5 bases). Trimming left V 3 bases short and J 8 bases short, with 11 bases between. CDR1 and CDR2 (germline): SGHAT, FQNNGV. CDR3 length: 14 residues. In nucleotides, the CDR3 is TGTGCCAGCAGCTTCGGGGGGATTGATTCACCCCTCCACTTT. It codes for CASSFGGIDSPLHF.

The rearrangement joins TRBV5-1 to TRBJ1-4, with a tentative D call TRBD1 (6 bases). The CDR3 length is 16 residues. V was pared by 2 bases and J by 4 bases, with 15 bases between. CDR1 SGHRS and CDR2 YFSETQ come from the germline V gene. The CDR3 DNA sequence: TGCGCCAGCAGCTTAGCCCCTCCAGGGGATAATGAAAAACTGTTTTTT. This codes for CASSLAPPGDNEKLFF.

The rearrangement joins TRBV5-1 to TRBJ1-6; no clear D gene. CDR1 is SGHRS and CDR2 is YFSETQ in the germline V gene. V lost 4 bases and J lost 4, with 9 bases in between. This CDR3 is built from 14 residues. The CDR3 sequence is CASSATAYNSPLHF. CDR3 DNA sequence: TGCGCCAGCAGCGCAACAGCTTATAATTCACCCCTCCACTTT.

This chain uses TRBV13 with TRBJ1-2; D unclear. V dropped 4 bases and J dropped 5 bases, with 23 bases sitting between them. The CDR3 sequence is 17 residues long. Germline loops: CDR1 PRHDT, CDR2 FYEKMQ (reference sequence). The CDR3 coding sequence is TGTGCCAGCAGCTCTGGGAAAGAGGCCGGCGGACTATATGGCTACACCTTC. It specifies CASSSGKEAGGLYGYTF.

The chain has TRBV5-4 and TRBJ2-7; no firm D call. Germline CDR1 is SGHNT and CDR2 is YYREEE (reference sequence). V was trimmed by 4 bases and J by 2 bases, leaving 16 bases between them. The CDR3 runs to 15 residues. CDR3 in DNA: TGTGCCAGCAGCACCAAGATCGTCCCGGCCTACGAGCAGTACTTC. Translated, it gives CASSTKIVPAYEQYF.

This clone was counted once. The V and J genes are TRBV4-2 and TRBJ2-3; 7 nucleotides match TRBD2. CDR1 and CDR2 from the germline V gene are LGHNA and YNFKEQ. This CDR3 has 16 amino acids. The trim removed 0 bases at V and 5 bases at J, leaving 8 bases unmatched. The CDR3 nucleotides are TGTGCCAGCAGCCAAGATTACCAGGGAGGGAGAGATACGCAGTATTTT. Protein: CASSQDYQGGRDTQYF.

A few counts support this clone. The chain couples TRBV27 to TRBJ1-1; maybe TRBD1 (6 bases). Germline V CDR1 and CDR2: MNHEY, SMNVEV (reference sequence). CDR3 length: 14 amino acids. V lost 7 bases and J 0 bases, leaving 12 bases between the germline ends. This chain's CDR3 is CASNRRGLNTEAFF. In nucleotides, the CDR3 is TGTGCCAGCAACCGAAGGGGGTTGAACACTGAAGCTTTCTTT.

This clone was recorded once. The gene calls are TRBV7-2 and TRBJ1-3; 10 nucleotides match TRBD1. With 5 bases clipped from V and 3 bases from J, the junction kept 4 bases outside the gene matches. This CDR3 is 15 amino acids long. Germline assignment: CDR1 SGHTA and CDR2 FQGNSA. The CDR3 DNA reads TGTGCCAGCAGCCGGACAGGGGGAGGTGGAAACACCATATATTTT. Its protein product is CASSRTGGGGNTIYF.

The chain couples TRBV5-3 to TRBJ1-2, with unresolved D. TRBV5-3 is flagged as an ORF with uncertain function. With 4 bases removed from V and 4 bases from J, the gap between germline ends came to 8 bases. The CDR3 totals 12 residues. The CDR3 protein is CARSRESYGYTF. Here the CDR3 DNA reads TGTGCCAGAAGCCGCGAGAGCTATGGCTACACCTTC.

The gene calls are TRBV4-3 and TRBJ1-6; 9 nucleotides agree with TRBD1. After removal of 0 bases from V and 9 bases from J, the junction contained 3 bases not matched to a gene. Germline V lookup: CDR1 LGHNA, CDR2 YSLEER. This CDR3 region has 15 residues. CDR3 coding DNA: TGCGCCAGCAGCCAAGATGGGACAGGGACTTCACCCCTCCACTTT. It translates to CASSQDGTGTSPLHF.

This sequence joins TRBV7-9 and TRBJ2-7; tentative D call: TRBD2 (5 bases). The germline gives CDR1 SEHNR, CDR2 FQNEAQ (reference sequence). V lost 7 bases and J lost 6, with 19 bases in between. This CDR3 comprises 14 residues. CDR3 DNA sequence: TGTGCCAGCACCATGAGCTCAAACGGAGGCGAGCAGTACTTC. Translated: CASTMSSNGGEQYF.

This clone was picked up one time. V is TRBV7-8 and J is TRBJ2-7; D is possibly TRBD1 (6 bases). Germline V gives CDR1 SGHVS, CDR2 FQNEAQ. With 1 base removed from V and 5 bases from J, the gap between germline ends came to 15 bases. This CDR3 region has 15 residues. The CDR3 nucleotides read TGTGCCAGCAGCTTAGAAGCCAGGGGTATGGACGAGCAGTACTTC. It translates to CASSLEARGMDEQYF.

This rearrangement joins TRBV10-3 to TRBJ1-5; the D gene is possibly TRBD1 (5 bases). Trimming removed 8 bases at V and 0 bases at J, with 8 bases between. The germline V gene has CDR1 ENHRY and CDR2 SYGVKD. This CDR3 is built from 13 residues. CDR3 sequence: CAIGADSNQPQHF. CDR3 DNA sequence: TGTGCCATCGGGGCAGATAGCAATCAGCCCCAGCATTTT.

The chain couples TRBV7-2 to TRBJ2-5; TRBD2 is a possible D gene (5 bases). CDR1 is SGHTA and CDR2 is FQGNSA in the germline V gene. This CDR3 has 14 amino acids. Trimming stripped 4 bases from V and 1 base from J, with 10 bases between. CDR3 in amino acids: CASSSSGIQETQYF. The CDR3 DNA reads TGTGCCAGCAGCTCTTCCGGGATCCAAGAGACCCAGTACTTC.

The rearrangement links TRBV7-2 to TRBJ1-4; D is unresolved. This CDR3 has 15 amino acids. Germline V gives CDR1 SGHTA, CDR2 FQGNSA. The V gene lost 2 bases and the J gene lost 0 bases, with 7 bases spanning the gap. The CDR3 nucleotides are TGTGCCAGCAGCTTACCAGGTGCAACTAATGAAAAACTGTTTTTT. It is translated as CASSLPGATNEKLFF.

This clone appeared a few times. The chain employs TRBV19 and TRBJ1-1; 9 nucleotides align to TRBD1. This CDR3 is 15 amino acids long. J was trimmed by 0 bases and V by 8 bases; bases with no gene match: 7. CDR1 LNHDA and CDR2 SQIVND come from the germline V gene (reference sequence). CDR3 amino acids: CASATGGRVNTEAFF. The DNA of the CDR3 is TGTGCCAGTGCCACAGGGGGCAGGGTGAACACTGAAGCTTTCTTT.

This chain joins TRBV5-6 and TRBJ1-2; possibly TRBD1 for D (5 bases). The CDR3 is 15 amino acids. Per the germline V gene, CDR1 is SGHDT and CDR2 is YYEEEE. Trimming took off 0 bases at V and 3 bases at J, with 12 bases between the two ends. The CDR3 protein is CASSLGSAGYYGYTF. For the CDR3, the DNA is TGTGCCAGCAGCTTGGGAAGCGCAGGGTACTATGGCTACACCTTC. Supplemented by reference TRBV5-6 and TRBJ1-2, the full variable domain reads DAGVTQSPTHLIKTRGQQVTLRCSPKSGHDTVSWYQQALGQGPQFIFQYYEEEERQRGNFPDRFSGHQFPNYSSELNVNALLLGDSALYLCASSLGSAGYYGYTFGSGTRLTVV.

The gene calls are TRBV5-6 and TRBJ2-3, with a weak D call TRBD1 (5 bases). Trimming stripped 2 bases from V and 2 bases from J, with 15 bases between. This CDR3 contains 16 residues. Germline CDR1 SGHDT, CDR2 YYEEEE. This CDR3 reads CASSFFLDGHTDTQYF. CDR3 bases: TGTGCCAGCAGCTTCTTCCTCGACGGACACACAGATACGCAGTATTTT.

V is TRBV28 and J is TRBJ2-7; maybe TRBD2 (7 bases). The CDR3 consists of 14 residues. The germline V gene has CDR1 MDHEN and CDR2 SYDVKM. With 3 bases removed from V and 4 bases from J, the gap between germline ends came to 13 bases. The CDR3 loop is CASSFPGDYYEQYF. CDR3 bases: TGTGCCAGCAGTTTTCCAGGGGACTATTACGAGCAGTACTTC.